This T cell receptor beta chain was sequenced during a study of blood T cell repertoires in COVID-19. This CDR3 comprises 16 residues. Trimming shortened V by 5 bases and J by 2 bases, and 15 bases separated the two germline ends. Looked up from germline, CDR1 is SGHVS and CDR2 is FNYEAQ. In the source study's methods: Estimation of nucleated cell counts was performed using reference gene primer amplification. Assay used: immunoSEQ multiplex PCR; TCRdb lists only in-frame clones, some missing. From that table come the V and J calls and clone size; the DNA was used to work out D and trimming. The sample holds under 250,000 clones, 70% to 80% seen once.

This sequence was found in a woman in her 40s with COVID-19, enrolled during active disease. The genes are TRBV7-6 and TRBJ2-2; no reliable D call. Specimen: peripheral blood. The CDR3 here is CASSPRQASNTGELFF. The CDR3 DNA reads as TGTGCCAGCAGCCCAAGGCAAGCTAGTAACACCGGGGAGCTGTTTTTT.